These 17 T cell receptor beta chains were all obtained from the same sample, sequenced in a study of blood T cell repertoires in COVID-19. TCRdb's table, derived via immunoSEQ multiplex PCR, lists solely in-frame clones and lacks some. In the table there are about 130,000 clones, 84% of which are singletons. The sequenced sample consisted of peripheral blood. Source of these receptors: a man between 60 and 70 years old with acute or convalescent COVID-19.

The chain carries TRBV5-6 and TRBJ2-1; the D gene is possibly TRBD2 (6 bases). Between the trimmed V and J ends, which lost 0 bases and 6 bases, there was a span of 10 bases. Germline values: CDR1 SGHDT, CDR2 YYEEEE. The CDR3 is 14 residues long. CDR3 DNA: TGTGCCAGCAGCTTGGTTGGAGGGATCAATGAGCAGTTCTTC. Its protein is CASSLVGGINEQFF. The complete variable domain, with remaining parts taken from reference TRBV5-6 and TRBJ2-1, reads DAGVTQSPTHLIKTRGQQVTLRCSPKSGHDTVSWYQQALGQGPQFIFQYYEEEERQRGNFPDRFSGHQFPNYSSELNVNALLLGDSALYLCASSLVGGINEQFFGPGTRLTVL.

This chain connects TRBV5-5 to TRBJ1-5, with 9 bases matching TRBD1. V trimming: 3 bases; J trimming: 1 base; junction bases outside the gene matches: 5. The germline V gene encodes CDR1 SGHKS and CDR2 YYEKEE (reference sequence). The length of the CDR3 is 16 residues. The CDR3 is CASSYRTGESNQPQHF. The CDR3 nucleotides are TGTGCCAGCAGCTATAGGACAGGGGAAAGCAATCAGCCCCAGCATTTT.

The CDR3 DNA reads as TGTGCCAGCAGCTCCCCGGTTACTGAAGCTTTCTTT. Its translation: CASSSPVTEAFF. The chain recombines TRBV5-4 with TRBJ1-1; D is ambiguous. CDR1 and CDR2 (germline): SGHNT, YYREEE (reference sequence). This CDR3 comprises 12 residues. Trimming cost V 3 bases and J 5 bases, with 8 bases left between them.

The V call is TRBV12-5, the J call TRBJ2-1; a possible D gene is TRBD2 (6 bases). Looked up from germline, CDR1 is LGHNT and CDR2 is FRNRAP. This CDR3 is 15 amino acids long. Trimming cost V 4 bases and J 3 bases, with 13 bases left between them. DNA of the CDR3: TGTGCTAGTGGTTCCGGGGACTTCCACTACAATGAGCAGTTCTTC. It codes for CASGSGDFHYNEQFF.

The genes are TRBV25-1 and TRBJ1-1; no clear D. The CDR3 is 12 amino acids. V lost 3 bases and J lost 3, with 5 bases in between. Per germline, CDR1 MGHDK and CDR2 SYGVNS. CDR3 loop: CASSETHTEAFF. CDR3 bases: TGTGCCAGCAGTGAGACTCACACTGAAGCTTTCTTT.

The rearrangement joins TRBV18 to TRBJ2-2, with TRBD1 matching over 9 bases. CDR1 and CDR2 from the germline V gene are KGHSH and LQKENI. CDR3 length: 15 amino acids. The J segment lost 2 bases and the V segment lost 4 bases, leaving 2 bases of the junction unmatched. Here the CDR3 reads CASSLGQGNTGELFF. The CDR3 nucleotides read TGTGCCAGCTCACTGGGACAGGGAAACACCGGGGAGCTGTTTTTT. Supplemented by reference TRBV18 and TRBJ2-2, the full variable domain reads NAGVMQNPRHLVRRRGQEARLRCSPMKGHSHVYWYRQLPEEGLKFMVYLQKENIIDESGMPKERFSAEFPKEGPSILRIQQVVRGDSAAYFCASSLGQGNTGELFFGEGSRLTVL.

This sequence joins TRBV7-2 and TRBJ1-5; 8 nucleotides align to TRBD1. There are 15 residues in the CDR3. V lost 2 bases, J lost 6 bases, and 6 bases stayed unmatched. Germline assignment: CDR1 SGHTA and CDR2 FQGNSA. The CDR3 nucleotides read TGTGCCAGCAGCTTAAGACAGGGGTCCGGTCAGCCCCAGCATTTT. Its protein is CASSLRQGSGQPQHF.

J is TRBJ2-1 and V is TRBV14; tentative D call: TRBD2 (5 bases). Germline CDR1 SGHDN, CDR2 FVKESK. V was shortened by 1 base and J by 4 bases, with 17 bases between the two germline ends. This CDR3 has 17 residues. CDR3 coding DNA: TGTGCCAGCAGCCAAGTCCCCGATGGGAGTTGGTACAATGAGCAGTTCTTC. Amino acids: CASSQVPDGSWYNEQFF.

The J gene is TRBJ1-3, the V gene TRBV5-1; D might be TRBD1 (6 bases). CDR3 length equals 16 residues. The germline V and J ends were trimmed by 0 bases and 2 bases, with 12 bases remaining between them. Germline V gene data show CDR1 as SGHRS and CDR2 as YFSETQ. The CDR3 is CASSLGGGFAGNTIYF. In DNA, the CDR3 is TGCGCCAGCAGCTTGGGAGGGGGTTTCGCTGGAAACACCATATATTTT. The variable domain in full, completed from reference TRBV5-1 and TRBJ1-3, reads KAGVTQTPRYLIKTRGQQVTLSCSPISGHRSVSWYQQTPGQGLQFLFEYFSETQRNKGNFPGRFSGRQFSNSRSEMNVSTLELGDSALYLCASSLGGGFAGNTIYFGEGSWLTVV.

The chain uses TRBV7-6 and TRBJ2-1; TRBD2 matches at 12 bases. Germline V gene data show CDR1 as SGHVS and CDR2 as FNYEAQ. V lost 1 base to trimming and J lost 8 bases; unmatched junction nucleotides: 18. The CDR3 runs 20 residues. This CDR3 is CASSLGAGTGRTSGRYEQFF. The CDR3, as DNA: TGTGCCAGCAGCTTAGGGGCCGGGACAGGGAGAACTAGCGGGAGGTATGAGCAGTTCTTC.

V usage is TRBV5-4 and J usage is TRBJ1-6; D gene unclear. V was cut by 0 bases and J by 5 bases, with 6 bases left in between. The length of the CDR3 is 14 residues. Germline CDR1 SGHNT, CDR2 YYREEE (reference sequence). Written as DNA, the CDR3 is TGTGCCAGCAGCTTGGGGCAAAATAATTCACCCCTCCACTTT. Residues: CASSLGQNNSPLHF.

This sequence joins TRBV19 and TRBJ1-5; D gene ambiguous. Germline-derived CDR1 and CDR2 are LNHDA and SQIVND (reference sequence). The CDR3 totals 16 residues. Trimming cost V 5 bases and J 1 base, with 15 bases left between them. CDR3 protein: CASSPLVLRSNQPQHF. The CDR3 bases are TGTGCCAGTAGTCCCCTGGTCTTGAGGAGCAATCAGCCCCAGCATTTT.

This clone was picked up one time. The chain joins TRBV19 to TRBJ2-5, with TRBD2 as a possible D gene (6 bases). The CDR3 sequence is 14 residues long. V was cut by 8 bases and J by 2 bases, with 15 bases left in between. Germline lookup yields CDR1 LNHDA and CDR2 SQIVND (reference sequence). DNA for the CDR3: TGTGCCAGTTCCCACGGAGGGGTACAAGAGACCCAGTACTTC. Protein: CASSHGGVQETQYF.

V is TRBV28 and J is TRBJ1-3; D is possibly TRBD1 (5 bases). Deletions cut 5 bases from V and 3 bases from J, with 8 bases between. Per germline, CDR1 MDHEN and CDR2 SYDVKM. This CDR3 region has 13 residues. Here the CDR3 reads CASSPGGGNTIYF. CDR3 in DNA: TGTGCCAGCAGTCCCGGGGGTGGAAACACCATATATTTT.

The chain combines TRBV6-5 with TRBJ1-1; 8 nucleotides line up with TRBD1. Germline V gives CDR1 MNHEY, CDR2 SVGAGI. V shed 6 bases, J shed 7 bases, and the junction held 1 base outside the gene matches. The CDR3 length is 11 residues. The DNA for the CDR3 is TGTGCCAGCAGAGACAGGGGTGAAGCTTTCTTT. Residues: CASRDRGEAFF.

The chain carries TRBV24-1 and TRBJ2-2; D is unresolved. Germline assignment: CDR1 KGHDR and CDR2 SFDVKD. This CDR3 contains 16 residues. Between the trimmed V and J ends, which lost 0 bases and 0 bases, there was a span of 7 bases. CDR3 sequence reads: CATSDLLPTNTGELFF. The CDR3 DNA follows: TGTGCCACCAGTGATTTGTTGCCTACGAACACCGGGGAGCTGTTTTTT.

This clone was detected only once. V and J are TRBV19 and TRBJ1-4; D not resolved. V lost 3 bases, J lost 0 bases, and 17 bases lay in between. Germline CDR1 reads LNHDA; CDR2 reads SQIVND (reference sequence). The CDR3 totals 18 residues. CDR3 DNA: TGTGCCAGTAGTATCCCGCCGGCTAGGAGATCAACTAATGAAAAACTGTTTTTT. Translated: CASSIPPARRSTNEKLFF. Looking up the rest from reference TRBV19 and TRBJ1-4 gives the full variable domain: DGGITQSPKYLFRKEGQNVTLSCEQNLNHDAMYWYRQDPGQGLRLIYYSQIVNDFQKGDIAEGYSVSREKKESFPLTVTSAQKNPTAFYLCASSIPPARRSTNEKLFFGSGTQLSVL.